Each of the 30 T cell receptor beta chains below was sequenced from the same sample in a study of Ad26.COV2.S vaccination and SARS-CoV-2 variants. The treatment: approximately 18 received Ad26.COV2.S at low or high dose, single or two shots; 5 received placebo; per-sample allocation not given. Sampling was done on day 63 after the first vaccine or placebo injection. Assay used: immunoSEQ multiplex PCR; TCRdb lists only in-frame clones, some missing. The sample holds roughly 270,000 clones; about 87% are singletons and the top ten take about 3.1%. The sample consisted of peripheral blood, taken in a trial of Ad26.COV2.S vaccine versus placebo. The receptors come from a person aged 18-60 years who received the Ad26.COV2.S COVID-19 vaccine or a placebo.

The chain links TRBV6-5 to TRBJ2-7; D is possibly TRBD1 or TRBD2 (5 bases each). Trimming shortened V by 6 bases and J by 0 bases, and 12 bases separated the two germline ends. This CDR3 comprises 14 residues. Germline loops: CDR1 MNHEY, CDR2 SVGAGI. Here the CDR3 DNA reads TGTGCCAGCAGATCCGGGACGGGCTCCTACGAGCAGTACTTC. As protein: CASRSGTGSYEQYF.

This rearrangement joins TRBV5-5 to TRBJ2-7; D remains ambiguous. Trimming pared 0 bases from V and 3 bases from J, leaving 13 bases between. The V gene's germline CDR1 is SGHKS and CDR2 YYEKEE (reference sequence). This CDR3 has 15 amino acids. The CDR3 nucleotides read TGTGCCAGCAGCTTGGCACTCCACCTGTACTACGAGCAGTACTTC. It specifies CASSLALHLYYEQYF.

This chain links TRBV27 with TRBJ2-1; 9 bases fit TRBD2. V shed 6 bases and J 4 bases; nucleotides not matched to a gene: 7. Germline V gives CDR1 MNHEY, CDR2 SMNVEV (reference sequence). CDR3 length equals 15 residues. CDR3 loop: CASSSSGSLYNEQFF. Here the CDR3 DNA reads TGTGCCAGCAGCAGTAGCGGGAGTCTATACAATGAGCAGTTCTTC.

The rearrangement uses TRBV10-3 and TRBJ1-6; 7 nucleotides line up with TRBD1. The CDR3 contains 17 residues. V trimming: 4 bases; J trimming: 0 bases; junction bases outside the gene matches: 6. CDR1 is ENHRY, CDR2 SYGVKD, per germline. CDR3 residues: CAISGDSSSSYNSPLHF. The CDR3 DNA follows: TGTGCCATCAGTGGGGACAGTTCAAGCTCCTATAATTCACCCCTCCACTTT.

V and J are TRBV28 and TRBJ2-2, with TRBD2 identical over 11 bases. The germline V gene encodes CDR1 MDHEN and CDR2 SYDVKM. The CDR3 totals 19 residues. Unmatched junction bases numbered 17, after V lost 7 bases and J lost 4 bases. For the CDR3, the DNA is TGTGCCAGCAAAAAGGTGGTTGGGCTAGCGGGGGGCCCCACCGGGGAGCTGTTTTTT. This translates into CASKKVVGLAGGPTGELFF.

The chain couples TRBV7-7 to TRBJ2-7; D is tentatively TRBD1 or TRBD2 (7 bases each). The CDR3 has 14 residues. Per the germline V gene, CDR1 is SSHAT and CDR2 is FNYEAQ (reference sequence). Trimming cost V 1 base and J 4 bases, with 11 bases left between them. CDR3 in DNA: TGTGCCAGCAGCTTAGGGCAGGGGGGGTACGAGCAGTACTTC. This codes for CASSLGQGGYEQYF.

The rearrangement joins TRBV30 to TRBJ2-7; unclear D gene. The germline V gene has CDR1 GTSNPN and CDR2 SVGIG (reference sequence). Trimming stripped 5 bases from V and 2 bases from J, with 10 bases between. There are 12 residues in the CDR3. CDR3 DNA sequence: TGTGCCTGGTCCCCGGCCCCCTACGAGCAGTACTTC. It translates to CAWSPAPYEQYF.

The rearrangement joins TRBV30 to TRBJ2-7; the D call may be TRBD1 or TRBD2 (5 bases each). V was trimmed by 4 bases and J by 7 bases, leaving 11 bases between them. The CDR3 covers 11 residues. The V gene's germline CDR1 is GTSNPN and CDR2 SVGIG (reference sequence). CDR3 nucleotide sequence: TGTGCCTGGATCCAAGAGGGGGAGCAGTACTTC. Its protein is CAWIQEGEQYF.

This chain uses TRBV7-9 with TRBJ2-5, with D tentatively TRBD1 (6 bases). Deletions cut 5 bases from V and 4 bases from J, with 14 bases between. This CDR3 is built from 14 residues. The V gene's germline CDR1 is SEHNR and CDR2 FQNEAQ (reference sequence). DNA for the CDR3: TGTGCCAGCAGCCGCCGGACAGAGAGAGAGACCCAGTACTTC. Its translation is CASSRRTERETQYF.

The rearrangement joins TRBV5-4 to TRBJ2-5; 12 positions match TRBD2. V lost 2 bases and J lost 0; bases outside the gene matches: 2. In germline, CDR1 is SGHNT, CDR2 YYREEE (reference sequence). This CDR3 has 16 amino acids. CDR3 loop: CASSLRLAGDQETQYF. The CDR3 nucleotides are TGTGCCAGCAGCTTACGACTAGCGGGGGACCAAGAGACCCAGTACTTC.

The gene calls are TRBV18 and TRBJ2-6; maybe TRBD1 (5 bases). V shed 4 bases and J shed 2 bases, with 15 bases lying between them. This CDR3 is built from 17 residues. Germline-derived CDR1 and CDR2 are KGHSH and LQKENI. The CDR3 is CASSLSRGGAGANVLTF. Written as DNA, the CDR3 is TGTGCCAGCTCACTCTCTAGGGGCGGTGCTGGGGCCAACGTCCTGACTTTC.

CDR3 bases: TGTGCCAGCAGCTTGGCCCTAGCGGGGGGGAATCGCAATGAGCAGTTCTTC. Its translation: CASSLALAGGNRNEQFF. The chain combines TRBV5-6 with TRBJ2-1; 12 bases agree with TRBD2. The CDR3 has 17 amino acids. The germline CDR1 and CDR2 sequences are SGHDT and YYEEEE. V lost 0 bases, J lost 6 bases, and 7 bases stayed unmatched. The variable domain in full, with the rest retrieved from reference TRBV5-6 and TRBJ2-1, is DAGVTQSPTHLIKTRGQQVTLRCSPKSGHDTVSWYQQALGQGPQFIFQYYEEEERQRGNFPDRFSGHQFPNYSSELNVNALLLGDSALYLCASSLALAGGNRNEQFFGPGTRLTVL.

DNA of the CDR3: TGCGCCAGCAGCCCCCTCTTCGGGGGAGGAGAGACCCAGTACTTC. This gives the protein CASSPLFGGGETQYF. The genes are TRBV4-1 and TRBJ2-5, with D perhaps TRBD2 (6 bases). The V end was cut by 4 bases, the J end by 4 bases, with 16 bases between. The CDR3 has 15 residues. Germline CDR1 and CDR2: MGHRA and YSYEKL.

The V and J genes are TRBV14 and TRBJ1-1; no definite D call. Trimming took 1 base from V and 8 from J, leaving 23 bases between them. In germline, CDR1 is SGHDN, CDR2 FVKESK. The CDR3 totals 17 residues. DNA for the CDR3: TGTGCCAGCAGCCAAGGGAAGACGTTTCCCTCCTATGGAGAAGCTTTCTTT. This sequence encodes CASSQGKTFPSYGEAFF.

V and J are TRBV28 and TRBJ1-2; D might be TRBD1 (5 bases). The germline CDR1 and CDR2 sequences are MDHEN and SYDVKM. V was shortened by 3 bases and J by 7 bases, with 12 bases between the two germline ends. CDR3 length: 13 amino acids. CDR3 in amino acids: CASSFGQGLGYTF. The CDR3, as DNA: TGTGCCAGCAGTTTTGGCCAGGGTCTTGGCTACACCTTC.

The chain is built from TRBV7-9 and TRBJ1-2, with 7 bases fitting TRBD1. This CDR3 is built from 15 residues. Germline CDR1 is SEHNR and CDR2 is FQNEAQ (reference sequence). V shed 5 bases, J shed 5 bases, and the junction held 11 bases outside the gene matches. The CDR3 spells CASSITGVPSYGYTF. CDR3 sequence (DNA): TGTGCCAGCAGCATAACAGGGGTCCCCTCGTATGGCTACACCTTC.

The chain recombines TRBV6-5 with TRBJ1-2; D is perhaps TRBD1 (6 bases). Germline values: CDR1 MNHEY, CDR2 SVGAGI. V was clipped by 2 bases and J by 6 bases, with 10 bases between them. This CDR3 has 13 amino acids. CDR3: CASSYGSGDGYTF. The CDR3, as DNA: TGTGCCAGCAGTTACGGGTCAGGGGATGGCTACACCTTC.

This clone was seen a single time. The rearrangement links TRBV18 to TRBJ1-4, with D perhaps TRBD1 (6 bases). The V gene lost 3 bases and the J gene lost 2 bases, with 16 bases spanning the gap. This CDR3 spans 17 amino acids. In germline, CDR1 is KGHSH, CDR2 LQKENI. The CDR3 reads CASSPARGFLTNEKLFF. CDR3 in DNA: TGTGCCAGCTCACCCGCCAGGGGATTCCTGACTAATGAAAAACTGTTTTTT.

J is TRBJ1-4 and V is TRBV19; 7 positions agree with TRBD1. CDR3 length: 16 residues. Germline loops: CDR1 LNHDA, CDR2 SQIVND (reference sequence). The ends lost 5 bases at V and 7 bases at J; junction bases unmatched: 13. CDR3 DNA sequence: TGTGCCAGTAGTCGCGGGACAGAGAGGGGGGGTGAAAAACTGTTTTTT. Its translation is CASSRGTERGGEKLFF.

The V call is TRBV6-1, the J call TRBJ2-2; D is perhaps TRBD1 (5 bases). Per the germline V gene, CDR1 is MNHNS and CDR2 is SASEGT. This CDR3 is built from 15 residues. V was shortened by 2 bases and J by 2 bases, with 9 bases between the two germline ends. This CDR3 is CASSELDSNTGELFF. CDR3 DNA: TGTGCCAGCAGTGAATTAGACAGTAACACCGGGGAGCTGTTTTTT.

In nucleotides, the CDR3 is TGTGCCAGCTCACGGGACACCCCTGGACGGAACACTGAAGCTTTCTTT. This translates into CASSRDTPGRNTEAFF. The chain employs TRBV18 and TRBJ1-1; TRBD1 is a possible D gene (6 bases). In germline, CDR1 is KGHSH, CDR2 LQKENI. This CDR3 spans 16 amino acids. V lost 4 bases, J lost 1 base, and 16 bases lay in between. Variable domain in full (rest from reference TRBV18 and TRBJ1-1): NAGVMQNPRHLVRRRGQEARLRCSPMKGHSHVYWYRQLPEEGLKFMVYLQKENIIDESGMPKERFSAEFPKEGPSILRIQQVVRGDSAAYFCASSRDTPGRNTEAFFGQGTRLTVV.

The chain uses TRBV30 and TRBJ1-6; D not certain. Trimming left V 5 bases short and J 10 bases short, with 3 bases between. CDR3 length equals 9 residues. The V gene's germline CDR1 is GTSNPN and CDR2 SVGIG (reference sequence). The CDR3 bases are TGTGCCTGGGGATCACCCCTCCACTTT. Its translation is CAWGSPLHF. Variable domain in full (rest from reference TRBV30 and TRBJ1-6): SQTIHQWPATLVQPVGSPLSLECTVEGTSNPNLYWYRQAAGRGLQLLFYSVGIGQISSEVPQNLSASRPQDRQFILSSKKLLLSDSGFYLCAWGSPLHFGNGTRLTVT.

The chain recombines TRBV6-6 with TRBJ1-4; the D is unclear. The CDR3 runs to 13 residues. Germline CDR1 is MNHNY and CDR2 is SVGAGI (reference sequence). The V end was cut by 11 bases, the J end by 13 bases, with 23 bases between. The CDR3 DNA is TGTGCCGCGAGTAAGACCCTCGGAGCACCACTGTTTTTT. This encodes CAASKTLGAPLFF.

V and J are TRBV12-3 or TRBV12-4 and TRBJ2-1; unclear D gene. This CDR3 contains 12 residues. Trimming shortened V by 1 base and J by 7 bases, and 5 bases separated the two germline ends. CDR3 DNA sequence: TGTGCCAGCAGTTTAGGGGTTAATGAGCAGTTCTTC. This gives the protein CASSLGVNEQFF.

The DNA for the CDR3 is TGTGCCAGCAGCGATGTCTACAGGACATCGTCGCTGAACACTGAAGCTTTCTTT. Translation: CASSDVYRTSSLNTEAFF. The J gene is TRBJ1-1, the V gene TRBV7-9, with a tentative D call TRBD1 (5 bases). This CDR3 is 18 amino acids long. The V end lost 5 bases, the J end lost 0 bases, and 22 bases lay between the germline ends. The germline V gene encodes CDR1 SEHNR and CDR2 FQNEAQ (reference sequence).

Only one count was recorded for this clone. This chain connects TRBV11-2 to TRBJ2-7; D gene unclear. The CDR3 has 13 amino acids. The germline V gene encodes CDR1 SGHAT and CDR2 FQNNGV. V shed 1 base and J shed 4 bases, with 8 bases lying between them. As DNA, the CDR3 is TGTGCCAGCAGCTTAGTTCCCACTTACGAGCAGTACTTC. This sequence encodes CASSLVPTYEQYF.

This clone was seen once. The chain couples TRBV6-5 to TRBJ2-7; 11 bases match TRBD2. Germline V gene data show CDR1 as MNHEY and CDR2 as SVGAGI. With 0 bases clipped from V and 4 bases from J, the junction kept 5 bases outside the gene matches. This CDR3 has 16 residues. The CDR3 loop is CASSYSLAGGRYEQYF. In nucleotides, the CDR3 is TGTGCCAGCAGTTACTCATTAGCGGGAGGGAGGTACGAGCAGTACTTC.

This clone was picked up one time. J is TRBJ1-5 and V is TRBV6-1; D may be TRBD1 (5 bases). There are 14 residues in the CDR3. Trimming removed 2 bases from V and 5 bases from J, with 10 bases in between. The germline V gene encodes CDR1 MNHNS and CDR2 SASEGT. The CDR3: CASSERGVDQPQHF. CDR3 DNA: TGTGCCAGCAGTGAAAGAGGGGTGGATCAGCCCCAGCATTTT.

This chain connects TRBV10-3 to TRBJ2-5; D is possibly TRBD1 (6 bases). The CDR3 covers 14 residues. Germline CDR1 is ENHRY and CDR2 is SYGVKD. V lost 6 bases and J 0 bases, leaving 11 bases between the germline ends. The CDR3 sequence is CAISPGTHQETQYF. The DNA of the CDR3 is TGTGCCATCAGCCCCGGGACACACCAAGAGACCCAGTACTTC.

The chain employs TRBV7-8 and TRBJ2-3, with 10 bases fitting TRBD2. V trimming: 5 bases; J trimming: 1 base; junction bases outside the gene matches: 6. The germline V gene has CDR1 SGHVS and CDR2 FQNEAQ. This CDR3 is 16 amino acids long. In nucleotides, the CDR3 is TGTGCCAGCAGCGCGGACCTAGCGGGGGGCACAGATACGCAGTATTTT. This sequence encodes CASSADLAGGTDTQYF.